Listed below are T cell receptor beta chains from one sample, sequenced in a study of T-cell reconstitution after alpha-beta-depleted transplantation in children. From the PCR reads, TCRdb called clonotypes with MiXCR, one entry per CDR3 protein. Of about 230,000 distinct CDR3 sequences in the sample, about a tenth were seen once. Sequences were derived from PBMCs from the stem cell graft donor, sampled from the stem cell graft. All receptors derive from a human donor who donated a stem cell graft to a child with acute lymphoblastic leukemia. Both conserved end residues are part of each CDR3. Each record gives: V gene, clone size, D gene, J gene, CDR3 protein, CDR3 DNA. The D gene is left open where the match is weak. Clone size is stated in some rows and not others, as once, few, many or a class when expanded.

V gene: TRBV5-1
clone size: few
D gene: -
J gene: TRBJ2-3
CDR3 protein: CASSLVATHSDTQYF
CDR3 DNA: TGCGCCAGCAGCTTGGTAGCGACGCATTCAGATACGCAGTATTTT

V gene: TRBV12-3/TRBV12-4
clone size: many
D gene: -
J gene: TRBJ1-6
CDR3 protein: CASSLGQNNSPLHF
CDR3 DNA: TGTGCCAGCAGTTTGGGGCAGAATAATTCACCCCTCCACTTT

V gene: TRBV5-1
clone size: few
D gene: -
J gene: TRBJ2-5
CDR3 protein: CASSWGATSGEETQYF
CDR3 DNA: TGCGCCAGCAGCTGGGGGGCAACCTCGGGAGAAGAGACCCAGTACTTC

V gene: TRBV7-9
clone size: -
D gene: -
J gene: TRBJ2-3
CDR3 protein: CASSLVGGTDTDTQYF
CDR3 DNA: TGTGCCAGCAGCTTGGTTGGGGGGACAGACACAGATACGCAGTATTTT

V gene: TRBV29-1
clone size: many
D gene: -
J gene: TRBJ2-7
CDR3 protein: CSVAPGTEQYF
CDR3 DNA: TGCAGCGTTGCACCGGGGACCGAGCAGTACTTC

V gene: TRBV13
clone size: many
D gene: TRBD1
J gene: TRBJ2-1
CDR3 protein: CASSYGQGAYNEQFF
CDR3 DNA: TGTGCCAGCAGCTACGGACAGGGGGCTTACAATGAGCAGTTCTTC

V gene: TRBV12-3/TRBV12-4
clone size: few
D gene: -
J gene: TRBJ2-7
CDR3 protein: CASSLRAGEQYF
CDR3 DNA: TGTGCCAGCAGTTTGAGGGCCGGCGAGCAGTACTTC

V gene: TRBV5-5
clone size: few
D gene: -
J gene: TRBJ2-5
CDR3 protein: CASSLAVVGGTQYF
CDR3 DNA: TGTGCCAGCAGCCTTGCGGTGGTTGGCGGGACCCAGTACTTC

V gene: TRBV29-1
clone size: many
D gene: -
J gene: TRBJ2-6
CDR3 protein: CSVATGTGANVLTF
CDR3 DNA: TGCAGCGTCGCAACAGGGACAGGGGCCAACGTCCTGACTTTC

V gene: TRBV6-5
clone size: few
D gene: -
J gene: TRBJ1-5
CDR3 protein: CASSPMTGQQPQHF
CDR3 DNA: TGTGCCAGCAGCCCAATGACAGGTCAACAGCCCCAGCATTTT

V gene: TRBV27
clone size: many
D gene: -
J gene: TRBJ2-7
CDR3 protein: CASSSSVYSYEQYF
CDR3 DNA: TGTGCCAGCAGTTCTTCTGTATACTCCTACGAGCAGTACTTC

V gene: TRBV24-1
clone size: -
D gene: TRBD2
J gene: TRBJ2-5
CDR3 protein: CATSDGTTGGETQYF
CDR3 DNA: TGTGCCACCAGTGATGGGACTACCGGAGGGGAGACCCAGTACTTC

V gene: TRBV12-3/TRBV12-4
clone size: many
D gene: TRBD1
J gene: TRBJ2-5
CDR3 protein: CASSFIQGGQETQYF
CDR3 DNA: TGTGCCAGCAGTTTTATACAGGGGGGTCAAGAGACCCAGTACTTC

V gene: TRBV5-1
clone size: few
D gene: TRBD1
J gene: TRBJ2-1
CDR3 protein: CASRSGQGDNEQFF
CDR3 DNA: TGCGCCAGCAGGTCGGGACAGGGCGACAATGAGCAGTTCTTC

V gene: TRBV5-6
clone size: few
D gene: -
J gene: TRBJ2-3
CDR3 protein: CASSLGQGRTSTDTQYF
CDR3 DNA: TGTGCCAGCAGCTTGGGGCAGGGAAGGACTAGCACAGATACGCAGTATTTT

V gene: TRBV7-9
clone size: many
D gene: -
J gene: TRBJ2-3
CDR3 protein: CASSYYQGSTDTQYF
CDR3 DNA: TGTGCCAGCAGCTATTATCAGGGGTCCACAGATACGCAGTATTTT

V gene: TRBV7-9
clone size: few
D gene: -
J gene: TRBJ1-1
CDR3 protein: CASTLRAPGDTEAFF
CDR3 DNA: TGTGCCAGCACCCTGAGGGCACCTGGGGACACTGAAGCTTTCTTT

V gene: TRBV19
clone size: few
D gene: TRBD1
J gene: TRBJ2-5
CDR3 protein: CASRHRTGDWETQYF
CDR3 DNA: TGTGCCAGTAGACATCGGACAGGGGATTGGGAGACCCAGTACTTC

V gene: TRBV4-3
clone size: few
D gene: -
J gene: TRBJ1-3
CDR3 protein: CASSQILDSGNTIYF
CDR3 DNA: TGCGCCAGCAGCCAAATATTAGACTCTGGAAACACCATATATTTT

V gene: TRBV7-6
clone size: -
D gene: -
J gene: TRBJ1-1
CDR3 protein: CASGHSLNTEAFF
CDR3 DNA: TGTGCCAGCGGCCACAGTTTGAACACTGAAGCTTTCTTT

V gene: TRBV20-1
clone size: many
D gene: -
J gene: TRBJ1-1
CDR3 protein: CSAPDGWSLLNTEAFF
CDR3 DNA: TGCAGTGCTCCGGACGGTTGGTCACTTTTGAACACTGAAGCTTTCTTT

V gene: TRBV27
clone size: few
D gene: -
J gene: TRBJ2-6
CDR3 protein: CASRNRGGANVLTF
CDR3 DNA: TGTGCCAGCAGAAATAGGGGTGGGGCCAACGTCCTGACTTTC

V gene: TRBV19
clone size: few
D gene: TRBD2
J gene: TRBJ2-1
CDR3 protein: CASSFASGVNEQFF
CDR3 DNA: TGTGCCAGTAGTTTCGCTAGCGGGGTAAATGAGCAGTTCTTC

V gene: TRBV18
clone size: -
D gene: -
J gene: TRBJ2-5
CDR3 protein: CASSPRSVLGETQYF
CDR3 DNA: TGTGCCAGCTCACCCCGGTCCGTCCTAGGGGAGACCCAGTACTTC

V gene: TRBV5-1
clone size: -
D gene: TRBD2
J gene: TRBJ2-5
CDR3 protein: CASSRRPPSGGSSGLGETQYF
CDR3 DNA: TGCGCCAGCAGCCGGCGGCCCCCCAGCGGGGGGTCTTCGGGTTTAGGAGAGACCCAGTACTTC

V gene: TRBV5-1
clone size: many
D gene: TRBD1
J gene: TRBJ1-2
CDR3 protein: CASSWPGQGAPNYGYTF
CDR3 DNA: TGCGCCAGCAGCTGGCCCGGACAGGGGGCGCCGAACTATGGCTACACCTTC

V gene: TRBV7-9
clone size: -
D gene: -
J gene: TRBJ1-1
CDR3 protein: CASSLDLAGTEAFF
CDR3 DNA: TGTGCCAGCAGCTTAGATCTGGCAGGGACTGAAGCTTTCTTT